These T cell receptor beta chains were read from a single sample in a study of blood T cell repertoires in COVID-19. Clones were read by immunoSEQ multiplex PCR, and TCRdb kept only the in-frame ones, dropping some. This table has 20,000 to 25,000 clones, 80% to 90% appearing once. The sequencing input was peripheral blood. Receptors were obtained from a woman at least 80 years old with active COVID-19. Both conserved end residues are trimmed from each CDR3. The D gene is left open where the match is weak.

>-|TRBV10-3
AISQGRDEQF
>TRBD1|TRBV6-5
ASSSLTGPDTQY
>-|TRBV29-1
SVRGGGNTIY
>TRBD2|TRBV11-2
ASQGGSGFPETQY
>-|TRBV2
ASSMGRVNEKLF
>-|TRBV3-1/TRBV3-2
ASSQNSPGTGNTIY
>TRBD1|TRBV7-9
ASSPQGMTIGEKLF
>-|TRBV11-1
ASSQGPREGNTEAF
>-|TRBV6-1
ASSELRAKEAF
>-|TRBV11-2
VSSLEGGDTDTQY
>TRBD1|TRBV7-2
ASSLGDRGSRGYT
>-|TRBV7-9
ASSSEGNEQF
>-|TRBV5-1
ASSLGRGETQY
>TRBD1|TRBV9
ASSPQWDRTSYEQY
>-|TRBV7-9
ASSLEWDLVGSGEGTQY
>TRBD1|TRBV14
ASRRGRDRVHEQY
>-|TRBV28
ASSLRYEQY
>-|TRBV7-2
ASSLSGFTGNTIY
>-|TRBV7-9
ASSFQNAFGNTIY
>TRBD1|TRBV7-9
ASSGQGDAYNSPLH
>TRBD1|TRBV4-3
ASSQGTQGAYNSPLH
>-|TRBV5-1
ASSLKHGTPASTEAF
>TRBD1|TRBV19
ASRPTGEETQY
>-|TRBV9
ASSVGGVLNTEAF
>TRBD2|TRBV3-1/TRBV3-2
ASSQESGTSGGISTDTQY
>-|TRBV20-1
SASDLTDTQY
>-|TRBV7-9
ASRGGRISGNTIY
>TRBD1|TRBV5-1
ASSQLGQATQY
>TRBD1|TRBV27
ASSRTGGFGGYT
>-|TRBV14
ASSQDFMRGSYEQY
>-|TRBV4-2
ASSQELGGTSARI
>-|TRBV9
ASSGARAQETQY
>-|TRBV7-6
ASSLDGRGYNEQF
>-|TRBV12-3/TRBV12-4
ASSSRGTQY
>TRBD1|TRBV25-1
ATWGQGTASGYGYT
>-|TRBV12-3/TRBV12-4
ASTSGVGGYT
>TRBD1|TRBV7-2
ASSPSRTGRNIQY
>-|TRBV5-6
ASSWRFGETQY
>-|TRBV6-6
ASSYGTQNTEAF
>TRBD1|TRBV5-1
ASSPGQGPGTEAF
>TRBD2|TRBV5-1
ASSLGRGSDTQY
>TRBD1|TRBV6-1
ASRETGVGAPNEKLF
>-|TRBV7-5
ARSSKRSQY
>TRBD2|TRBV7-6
ASSLGGGSGYEQY
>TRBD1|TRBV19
ASSWTGGPYSNQPQH
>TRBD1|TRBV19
ASRGQANTEAF
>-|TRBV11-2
ASTPGQGTGELF
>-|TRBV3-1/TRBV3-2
ASSQESIADTQY
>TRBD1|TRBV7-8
ASSLGRDRADLREKLF
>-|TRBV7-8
ASSAHRENGYT
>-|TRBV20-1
SASQGSYGYT
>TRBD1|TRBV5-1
ASSQQTGANTEAF
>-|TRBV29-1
SGGGRSTDTQY
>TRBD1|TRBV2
ASRGTGDYEQY
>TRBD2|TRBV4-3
ASSPESLASTDTQY